A selection of T cell receptor beta chains follows, all from one sample in a study of blood T cell repertoires in COVID-19. Profiling relied on immunoSEQ multiplex PCR, and the TCRdb table lists in-frame clones only, not all of them. Of roughly 400,000 clones listed, roughly 88% are singletons. The sample taken for sequencing was PBMCs or T cells enriched from blood (not recorded which). The receptors here all came from a woman in her 40s with acute COVID-19. Each CDR3 is given with its conserved first and last residue. The D gene is left open where the match is weak. The size of a clone is reported for some rows only, either as once, few or many, or as a class for expanded clones.

abundance	v_gene	d_gene	j_gene	CDR3nt	CDR3aa
.	TRBV7-9	.	TRBJ2-1	TGTGCCAGCAGCTCGCTGGGGCTGGATGAGCAGTTCTTC	CASSSLGLDEQFF
.	TRBV7-9	.	TRBJ2-2	TGTGCCAGCAGCAACGACAGGAACACCGGGGAGCTGTTTTTT	CASSNDRNTGELFF
.	TRBV20-1	.	TRBJ2-1	TGCAGTGCAAGACTAGTGTATGAGCAGTTCTTC	CSARLVYEQFF
.	TRBV4-1	TRBD2	TRBJ2-3	TGCGCCAGCAGCCAAGGCAGGACTAGCGGGGGCAGCACAGATACGCAGTATTTT	CASSQGRTSGGSTDTQYF
.	TRBV7-2	.	TRBJ2-7	TGTGCCAGCAGCCCACGCCGGGGGGCCGATTACGAGCAGTACTTC	CASSPRRGADYEQYF
once	TRBV7-9	.	TRBJ2-5	TGTGCCAGCAGCTTTTCTAGATACGAGGAGACCCAGTACTTC	CASSFSRYEETQYF
.	TRBV5-1	.	TRBJ1-5	TGCGCCAGCAGCTTGGGGACAGAAAATCAGCCCCAGCATTTT	CASSLGTENQPQHF
.	TRBV10-1	.	TRBJ2-7	TGCGCCAGCGATGGTCCTACCTACGAGCAGTACTTC	CASDGPTYEQYF
.	TRBV21-1	.	TRBJ2-5	TGTGCCAGCAACAAAGGGATGGAGACTAGGGTTAACCAAGAGACCCAGTACTTC	CASNKGMETRVNQETQYF
.	TRBV3-1/TRBV3-2	TRBD2	TRBJ2-5	TGTGCCAGCAGCCAAGGTGGACTAGCGGGTGTCCAGTACTTC	CASSQGGLAGVQYF
once	TRBV18	.	TRBJ1-4	TGTGCCAGCTCACCCGAGGAGGGGAAACTGTTTTTT	CASSPEEGKLFF
.	TRBV15	.	TRBJ2-3	TGTGCCACCAGCAGAGATCACCGCGGCAGCACAGATACGCAGTATTTT	CATSRDHRGSTDTQYF
.	TRBV30	.	TRBJ2-7	TGTGCCTGGAGTGTATCCTACAGAAGCTACGAGCAGTACTTC	CAWSVSYRSYEQYF
.	TRBV7-9	.	TRBJ1-1	TGTGCCAGCAGCTTAGTCGGAGTAGGCACTGAAGCTTTCTTT	CASSLVGVGTEAFF
few	TRBV7-9	TRBD1	TRBJ1-4	TGTGCCAGCAGCATAGGACAGGGACCGAATGAAAAACTGTTTTTT	CASSIGQGPNEKLFF
.	TRBV15	TRBD1	TRBJ1-3	TGTGCCACCAGCAGAGGGAGCGTCGGGACAGGGACTGGAAACACCATATATTTT	CATSRGSVGTGTGNTIYF
.	TRBV4-1	TRBD2	TRBJ2-7	TGCGCCAGCAGCCAAGAGATGTCGGGGGGGATCTACGAGCAGTACTTC	CASSQEMSGGIYEQYF
.	TRBV19	TRBD2	TRBJ2-1	TGTGCCAGTAGTATAGCCCTGCGGACTAGCGGGACCTACAATGAGCAGTTCTTC	CASSIALRTSGTYNEQFF
.	TRBV19	TRBD1	TRBJ1-4	TGTGCCAGTAGAGGACAGGGCCGCACTAATGAAAAACTGTTTTTT	CASRGQGRTNEKLFF
few	TRBV2	.	TRBJ2-5	TGTGCCAGCAGTGAAACTGTTTCTGAGACCCAGTACTTC	CASSETVSETQYF
.	TRBV5-1	.	TRBJ1-6	TGCGCCAGCAGCTTGGGGCGGGGCGATTCACCCCTCCACTTT	CASSLGRGDSPLHF
.	TRBV12-3/TRBV12-4	.	TRBJ1-2	TGTGCCAGCAGAAGAGGACAGTTCTATGGCTACACCTTC	CASRRGQFYGYTF
.	TRBV30	TRBD1	TRBJ2-3	TGTGCCTGGAGTGTCGGTTCAGGGGGTCACACAGATACGCAGTATTTT	CAWSVGSGGHTDTQYF
.	TRBV12-1	.	TRBJ2-7	TGTGCCAGCAGCTTTGCGCTGCGCATCTTC	CASSFALRIF
.	TRBV2	TRBD2	TRBJ2-1	TGTGCCAGTACGATAGCGGGCCGCCTAAATGAGCAGTTCTTC	CASTIAGRLNEQFF
.	TRBV19	TRBD1	TRBJ1-6	TGTGCCAGTAGCTCCGGGACAGGACTTTCACCCCTCCACTTT	CASSSGTGLSPLHF
.	TRBV4-2	.	TRBJ1-2	TGTGCCAGCAGCCAAGAACTAGACCGAGGGGGGGTAGGTGGCTACACCTTC	CASSQELDRGGVGGYTF
.	TRBV4-2	.	TRBJ1-2	TGTGCCAGCAGCCAAGACACAGGTGGTAACTATGGCTACACCTTC	CASSQDTGGNYGYTF
.	TRBV30	.	TRBJ1-2	TGTGCCTGGGAGCAGAGGTTTAACTATGGCTACACCTTC	CAWEQRFNYGYTF
.	TRBV6-5	TRBD1	TRBJ1-2	TGTGCCAGCAGTCAGAACCGGGACAGGGGGCAGGGCTACACCTTC	CASSQNRDRGQGYTF
.	TRBV11-2	.	TRBJ1-1	TGTGCCAGCAGCTTAGGTGTCCGGGGTGAGTCTGAAGCTTTCTTT	CASSLGVRGESEAFF
.	TRBV7-2	.	TRBJ2-3	TGTGCCAGCAGCTTAGGTGGGACACGGATAGATACGCAGTATTTT	CASSLGGTRIDTQYF
.	TRBV11-2	.	TRBJ1-3	TGTGCCAGCAGCTTATCGGGTGCTGGAAACACCATATATTTT	CASSLSGAGNTIYF
.	TRBV5-4	TRBD1	TRBJ2-1	TGTGCCAGCACTTCAATGACCCGGACAGGGGAGCGAGAGCAGTTCTTC	CASTSMTRTGEREQFF
.	TRBV4-2	.	TRBJ1-2	TGTGCCAGCAGCCAAGATGCCGGGGGCTACACCTTC	CASSQDAGGYTF
.	TRBV5-1	.	TRBJ2-3	TGCGCCAGCAGCAGGGGTCTTGCGTTAGATACGCAGTATTTT	CASSRGLALDTQYF
.	TRBV7-2	.	TRBJ2-7	TGTGCCAGCAGCTTAGTTCGGGCCGGGGAATACGAGCAGTACTTC	CASSLVRAGEYEQYF
.	TRBV4-1	TRBD1	TRBJ2-1	TGCGCCAGCAGCCAAGGTGGACAGGGGATCGTTAATGAGCAGTTCTTC	CASSQGGQGIVNEQFF
.	TRBV6-5	TRBD1	TRBJ1-1	TGTGCCAGCAGTTACTCGTCGGGGACAGCGAACACTGAAGCTTTCTTT	CASSYSSGTANTEAFF
.	TRBV30	TRBD1	TRBJ1-2	TGTGCCGCCGTGTCAGGGGGGATTAACTATGGCTACACCTTC	CAAVSGGINYGYTF
.	TRBV6-5	.	TRBJ1-1	TGTGCCAGCAGTCTTAAGCGGGACACTGAAGCTTTCTTT	CASSLKRDTEAFF
once	TRBV27	.	TRBJ2-7	TGTGCCAGCAGTTTATCGTTTGAGGGCCTGTACGAGCAGTACTTC	CASSLSFEGLYEQYF
.	TRBV25-1	.	TRBJ1-4	TGTGCCAGCAGTGAAACCACGGGACACATTGAAAAACTGTTTTTT	CASSETTGHIEKLFF
.	TRBV4-2	.	TRBJ2-2	TGTGCCAGCAGCCAAGAGATTAGCGCCCAGAGTGTGTTTTTT	CASSQEISAQSVFF
.	TRBV7-9	.	TRBJ2-7	TGTGCCAGCAGCCAACGGGGGACGCAACTATACGAGCAGTACTTC	CASSQRGTQLYEQYF
.	TRBV19	.	TRBJ1-2	TGTGCCAGTAGTATATTAACAGCCAACTATGGCTACACCTTC	CASSILTANYGYTF